The 4 T cell receptor beta chains given below trace back to one sample, sequenced in a study of cytomegalovirus exposure and HLA in healthy donors. PCR involved 60 Vbeta and 13 Jbeta primers. Libraries were prepared by immunoSEQ multiplex PCR; TCRdb keeps only in-frame clonotypes and omits some of them. This table has about 31,000 clones, 80% to 90% appearing once. Source material: PBMCs. The source is a boy aged 10-17 years in good health and CMV-seronegative.

This clone is a singleton in its sample. V gene TRBV7-8 combines with J gene TRBJ1-2; the match to TRBD1 covers 8 bases. The germline V gene encodes CDR1 SGHVS and CDR2 FQNEAQ. The CDR3 consists of 16 residues. Germline trimming cut 5 bases from V and 4 bases from J; bases unmatched to any gene: 12. The DNA of the CDR3 is TGTGCCAGCAGCCTATTCGCCGACAGGGGATCCTATGGCTACACCTTC. Translated: CASSLFADRGSYGYTF.

The J gene is TRBJ1-5, the V gene TRBV7-2; no definite D call. V lost 4 bases and J lost 4, with 8 bases in between. The CDR3 sequence is 13 residues long. Looked up from germline, CDR1 is SGHTA and CDR2 is FQGNSA. CDR3 coding DNA: TGTGCCAGCAGCTCCTGGGAGAATCAGCCCCAGCATTTT. Protein: CASSSWENQPQHF.

This clone turned up a few times. This sample also contains other DNA sequences that code for the same CDR3. The chain joins TRBV4-3 to TRBJ1-6; D is uncertain. V gave up 1 base and J gave up 0 bases, with 7 bases separating them. This CDR3 region has 16 residues. From germline, CDR1 is LGHNA and CDR2 YSLEER. CDR3 amino acids: CASSQALSSYNSPLHF. The DNA of the CDR3 is TGCGCCAGCAGCCAAGCTCTAAGCTCCTATAATTCACCCCTCCACTTT.

This clone turned up a few times. The rearrangement links TRBV6-5 to TRBJ1-1, with 10 bases fitting TRBD1. CDR3 size: 15 residues. The trim removed 4 bases at V and 0 bases at J, leaving 2 bases unmatched. Per the germline V gene, CDR1 is MNHEY and CDR2 is SVGAGI. This CDR3 is CASSLGQGMNTEAFF. CDR3 nucleotides: TGTGCCAGCAGTTTGGGACAGGGGATGAACACTGAAGCTTTCTTT.